This entry describes one T cell receptor (beta chain). The antigen is undetermined. This sample was taken from a study of shared clonotypes between healthy human individuals. Study-wide background: The people who gave samples were two women and three men aged 18 to 49. The study's findings and limits: Clonotype sharing among donors likely depends on sequencing depth.

Terminally differentiated effector memory CD45RA+ cells were excluded by CCR7 positive selection of CD45RO-negative cells. Assay execution took place at the deep level. TCRdb's table, derived via immunoSEQ multiplex PCR, lists solely in-frame clones and lacks some. The repertoire holds about 2.1 million clones, with roughly 91% as singletons. J was trimmed by 6 bases and V by 0 bases; bases with no gene match: 4. CDR1 is SGHRS and CDR2 is YFSETQ in the germline V gene. CDR3 length: 14 amino acids. The clonotype originates from a young man in good health. Some clones in this sample may be carry-over from other donors' samples. Input material: naive CD8+ T cells from PBMCs. The V gene is TRBV5-1, the J gene TRBJ1-1; the match to TRBD1 covers 8 bases. CDR3 in DNA: TGCGCCAGCAGCTTGGGGACAGGGTTTTCTGAAGCTTTCTTT. Encoded protein: CASSLGTGFSEAFF.